Listed below are T cell receptor beta chains from one sample, sequenced in a study of cytomegalovirus exposure and HLA in healthy donors. Sequencing was performed with immunoSEQ multiplex PCR; in TCRdb, only in-frame clones are kept and a portion is missing. The profile shows approximately 160,000 clones, around 72% of them singletons. The specimen sequenced was PBMCs. The origin of the receptors is a man aged 45-65 years in good health and CMV-seronegative. Each CDR3 is given with its conserved first and last residue. The order of the fields is J gene, clone size, D gene, V gene, CDR3 protein, CDR3 DNA. D genes are given only for firm matches. Expanded clones get a size class; other rows say once, few or many, or leave the size out.

j_call: TRBJ1-6; clone_size: .; d_call: TRBD1; v_call: TRBV6-5; cdr3_aa: CASSYGTGDSPLHF; cdr3_nt: TGTGCCAGCAGTTACGGGACAGGGGATTCACCCCTCCACTTT
j_call: TRBJ1-5; clone_size: once; d_call: TRBD1; v_call: TRBV7-6; cdr3_aa: CASSPGGGQPQHF; cdr3_nt: TGTGCCAGCAGCCCCGGAGGGGGCCAGCCCCAGCATTTT
j_call: TRBJ2-3; clone_size: .; d_call: TRBD1; v_call: TRBV15; cdr3_aa: CATSRDGTGGPRTDTQYF; cdr3_nt: TGTGCCACCAGCAGAGATGGGACAGGGGGCCCTCGCACAGATACGCAGTATTTT
j_call: TRBJ2-1; clone_size: .; d_call: .; v_call: TRBV7-2; cdr3_aa: CASSSRTTDNEQFF; cdr3_nt: TGTGCCAGCAGCTCCCGGACAACCGACAATGAGCAGTTCTTC
j_call: TRBJ2-7; clone_size: .; d_call: TRBD1; v_call: TRBV9; cdr3_aa: CASSVGGTGTYEQYF; cdr3_nt: TGTGCCAGCAGCGTAGGAGGGACAGGGACCTACGAGCAGTACTTC
j_call: TRBJ1-1; clone_size: few; d_call: .; v_call: TRBV29-1; cdr3_aa: CSVVVRSDTEAFF; cdr3_nt: TGCAGCGTTGTCGTTCGCAGCGACACTGAAGCTTTCTTT
j_call: TRBJ2-1; clone_size: .; d_call: .; v_call: TRBV7-2; cdr3_aa: CASSLGLTPNEQFF; cdr3_nt: TGTGCCAGCAGCTTGGGACTCACCCCCAATGAGCAGTTCTTC
j_call: TRBJ2-1; clone_size: .; d_call: .; v_call: TRBV27; cdr3_aa: CASSFSLYNEQFF; cdr3_nt: TGTGCCAGCAGTTTTTCTCTCTACAATGAGCAGTTCTTC
j_call: TRBJ1-1; clone_size: .; d_call: .; v_call: TRBV5-4; cdr3_aa: CAAKGELAVAEAFF; cdr3_nt: TGTGCCGCCAAAGGGGAATTAGCGGTAGCTGAAGCTTTCTTT
j_call: TRBJ2-1; clone_size: .; d_call: TRBD2; v_call: TRBV19; cdr3_aa: CAVGSGLAGGNSYNEQFF; cdr3_nt: TGTGCCGTGGGATCGGGACTAGCGGGGGGGAACTCCTACAATGAGCAGTTCTTC
j_call: TRBJ1-2; clone_size: .; d_call: .; v_call: TRBV6-1; cdr3_aa: CASSGTGPTNYGYTF; cdr3_nt: TGTGCCAGCAGTGGAACAGGGCCTACTAACTATGGCTACACCTTC
j_call: TRBJ1-2; clone_size: .; d_call: .; v_call: TRBV28; cdr3_aa: CASSPEAFNYGYTF; cdr3_nt: TGTGCCAGCAGCCCCGAGGCATTTAACTATGGCTACACCTTC
j_call: TRBJ2-2; clone_size: once; d_call: TRBD1; v_call: TRBV5-4; cdr3_aa: CASSARTGSHTGELFF; cdr3_nt: TGTGCCAGCAGCGCAAGGACAGGGTCGCACACCGGGGAGCTGTTTTTT
j_call: TRBJ1-1; clone_size: .; d_call: TRBD1; v_call: TRBV12-5; cdr3_aa: CASALTLDRVNPEAFF; cdr3_nt: TGTGCTAGTGCCCTCACGTTGGACAGGGTGAATCCTGAAGCTTTCTTT
j_call: TRBJ2-3; clone_size: .; d_call: .; v_call: TRBV18; cdr3_aa: CASSPLTGIQHTDTQYF; cdr3_nt: TGTGCCAGCTCACCACTTACAGGGATACAACACACAGATACGCAGTATTTT
j_call: TRBJ1-5; clone_size: .; d_call: .; v_call: TRBV28; cdr3_aa: CASTPLDSLRNQPQHF; cdr3_nt: TGTGCCAGCACCCCTCTGGACAGTCTCCGCAATCAGCCCCAGCATTTT
j_call: TRBJ1-2; clone_size: .; d_call: TRBD1; v_call: TRBV6-6; cdr3_aa: CASQGGREYGYTF; cdr3_nt: TGTGCCAGCCAGGGGGGCAGGGAATATGGCTACACCTTC
j_call: TRBJ2-7; clone_size: .; d_call: TRBD2; v_call: TRBV6-5; cdr3_aa: CASSPGGLGVYEQYF; cdr3_nt: TGTGCCAGCAGCCCCGGGGGACTAGGGGTCTACGAGCAGTACTTC
j_call: TRBJ1-1; clone_size: .; d_call: TRBD1; v_call: TRBV9; cdr3_aa: CASSALDRGYTEAFF; cdr3_nt: TGTGCCAGCAGCGCCCTGGACAGGGGGTACACTGAAGCTTTCTTT
j_call: TRBJ1-2; clone_size: .; d_call: .; v_call: TRBV7-9; cdr3_aa: CASSRNGGADYGYTF; cdr3_nt: TGTGCCAGCAGCAGAAATGGGGGCGCTGACTATGGCTACACCTTC
j_call: TRBJ1-2; clone_size: .; d_call: .; v_call: TRBV5-1; cdr3_aa: CASSSTGNYGYTF; cdr3_nt: TGCGCCAGCAGCTCCACAGGGAACTATGGCTACACCTTC
j_call: TRBJ2-2; clone_size: .; d_call: .; v_call: TRBV5-1; cdr3_aa: CASSLATNTGELFF; cdr3_nt: TGCGCCAGCAGCTTAGCCACGAACACCGGGGAGCTGTTTTTT
j_call: TRBJ1-2; clone_size: .; d_call: TRBD1; v_call: TRBV4-1; cdr3_aa: CASSPTGTGVGGYTF; cdr3_nt: TGCGCCAGCAGCCCCACCGGGACAGGGGTCGGGGGCTACACCTTC
j_call: TRBJ2-5; clone_size: few; d_call: TRBD2; v_call: TRBV4-1; cdr3_aa: CASSQISGLKETQYF; cdr3_nt: TGCGCCAGCAGCCAGATTAGCGGGCTGAAAGAGACCCAGTACTTC
j_call: TRBJ1-2; clone_size: once; d_call: .; v_call: TRBV28; cdr3_aa: CASSLGGYYGYTF; cdr3_nt: TGTGCCAGCAGTTTGGGGGGGTACTATGGCTACACCTTC
j_call: TRBJ2-7; clone_size: few; d_call: TRBD1; v_call: TRBV5-4; cdr3_aa: CASSMPGQGTYEQYF; cdr3_nt: TGTGCCAGCAGCATGCCGGGACAGGGTACCTACGAGCAGTACTTC
j_call: TRBJ2-7; clone_size: .; d_call: .; v_call: TRBV6-5; cdr3_aa: CASSYSVGAGEQYF; cdr3_nt: TGTGCCAGCAGTTACTCAGTGGGGGCCGGGGAGCAGTACTTC
j_call: TRBJ1-3; clone_size: .; d_call: TRBD1; v_call: TRBV4-3; cdr3_aa: CASSHTIPLQGAGNTIYF; cdr3_nt: TGCGCCAGCAGCCATACGATTCCCTTACAGGGGGCTGGGAACACCATATATTTT
j_call: TRBJ2-5; clone_size: .; d_call: .; v_call: TRBV19; cdr3_aa: CASSPRTGETQYF; cdr3_nt: TGTGCCAGTAGTCCGCGGACGGGGGAGACCCAGTACTTC
j_call: TRBJ2-5; clone_size: .; d_call: TRBD2; v_call: TRBV5-1; cdr3_aa: CASSPGAAGGPETQYF; cdr3_nt: TGCGCCAGCAGCCCAGGGGCAGCGGGGGGGCCAGAGACCCAGTACTTC
j_call: TRBJ1-6; clone_size: .; d_call: .; v_call: TRBV2; cdr3_aa: CASSERTANNSPLHF; cdr3_nt: TGTGCCAGCAGTGAAAGGACAGCAAATAATTCACCCCTCCACTTT
j_call: TRBJ1-2; clone_size: .; d_call: TRBD1; v_call: TRBV5-5; cdr3_aa: CASSSMRDRTHYGYTF; cdr3_nt: TGTGCCAGCAGCTCTATGAGGGACAGAACCCACTATGGCTACACCTTC
j_call: TRBJ2-5; clone_size: .; d_call: TRBD2; v_call: TRBV11-3; cdr3_aa: CASSETSGQETQYF; cdr3_nt: TGTGCCAGCAGCGAAACTAGCGGGCAAGAGACCCAGTACTTC
j_call: TRBJ1-5; clone_size: .; d_call: TRBD1; v_call: TRBV19; cdr3_aa: CASSGTGLAPQHF; cdr3_nt: TGTGCCAGTAGTGGGACAGGTCTTGCGCCCCAGCATTTT
j_call: TRBJ1-3; clone_size: .; d_call: .; v_call: TRBV15; cdr3_aa: CATSRDLGPRGNTIYF; cdr3_nt: TGTGCCACCAGCAGAGATCTGGGGCCAAGGGGAAACACCATATATTTT
j_call: TRBJ2-2; clone_size: few; d_call: TRBD1; v_call: TRBV18; cdr3_aa: CASFPAGTGRTGELFF; cdr3_nt: TGTGCCAGCTTCCCCGCCGGGACAGGGCGGACCGGGGAGCTGTTTTTT
j_call: TRBJ2-3; clone_size: few; d_call: .; v_call: TRBV19; cdr3_aa: CASSDDTLLTDTQYF; cdr3_nt: TGTGCCAGTAGTGATGACACCCTTCTCACAGATACGCAGTATTTT
j_call: TRBJ1-2; clone_size: once; d_call: .; v_call: TRBV6-1; cdr3_aa: CASSDTYGYTF; cdr3_nt: TGTGCCAGCTCAGACACCTATGGCTACACCTTC
j_call: TRBJ1-3; clone_size: .; d_call: .; v_call: TRBV6-5; cdr3_aa: CASRPGVLSGNTIYF; cdr3_nt: TGTGCCAGCAGGCCCGGGGTCCTCTCTGGAAACACCATATATTTT
j_call: TRBJ1-6; clone_size: .; d_call: .; v_call: TRBV6-6; cdr3_aa: CASSYGNSPLHF; cdr3_nt: TGTGCCAGCAGTTACGGCAATTCACCCCTCCACTTT
j_call: TRBJ2-5; clone_size: few; d_call: .; v_call: TRBV5-1; cdr3_aa: CASSLAARPGETQYF; cdr3_nt: TGCGCCAGCAGCTTGGCCGCCAGGCCTGGGGAGACCCAGTACTTC
j_call: TRBJ1-5; clone_size: .; d_call: TRBD1; v_call: TRBV6-5; cdr3_aa: CASRGDRTSNQPQHF; cdr3_nt: TGTGCCAGCAGGGGGGACAGGACTAGCAATCAGCCCCAGCATTTT
j_call: TRBJ2-5; clone_size: .; d_call: TRBD1; v_call: TRBV19; cdr3_aa: CASRLTGVETQYF; cdr3_nt: TGTGCCAGTAGACTGACAGGGGTGGAGACCCAGTACTTC
j_call: TRBJ1-1; clone_size: .; d_call: .; v_call: TRBV6-5; cdr3_aa: CATSEGGAANTEAFF; cdr3_nt: TGTGCCACCTCCGAGGGGGGGGCGGCGAACACTGAAGCTTTCTTT
j_call: TRBJ2-1; clone_size: .; d_call: TRBD2; v_call: TRBV2; cdr3_aa: CASSRAGGHEQFF; cdr3_nt: TGTGCCAGCAGTAGGGCGGGAGGCCATGAGCAGTTCTTC
j_call: TRBJ1-1; clone_size: .; d_call: .; v_call: TRBV15; cdr3_aa: CATISGTGGTEAFF; cdr3_nt: TGTGCCACCATTTCAGGGACCGGGGGCACTGAAGCTTTCTTT
j_call: TRBJ1-1; clone_size: .; d_call: .; v_call: TRBV4-1; cdr3_aa: CASSLRTEAFF; cdr3_nt: TGCGCCAGCAGCCTTCGCACTGAAGCTTTCTTT
j_call: TRBJ2-1; clone_size: .; d_call: .; v_call: TRBV2; cdr3_aa: CASSLSRDSTSEQFF; cdr3_nt: TGTGCCAGCAGCCTTTCCCGGGACTCCACTAGTGAGCAGTTCTTC
j_call: TRBJ2-7; clone_size: .; d_call: .; v_call: TRBV28; cdr3_aa: CASSFPMGSSYEQYF; cdr3_nt: TGTGCCAGCAGTTTTCCTATGGGGAGTTCCTACGAGCAGTACTTC
j_call: TRBJ2-7; clone_size: .; d_call: TRBD1; v_call: TRBV7-6; cdr3_aa: CASSPSSGAGGSEQYF; cdr3_nt: TGTGCCAGCAGCCCAAGTTCAGGGGCAGGGGGTTCCGAGCAGTACTTC
j_call: TRBJ1-2; clone_size: .; d_call: TRBD1; v_call: TRBV4-1; cdr3_aa: CASSQGTGNGYTF; cdr3_nt: TGCGCCAGCAGCCAAGGGACAGGGAATGGCTACACCTTC
j_call: TRBJ2-5; clone_size: .; d_call: TRBD1; v_call: TRBV5-4; cdr3_aa: CASSPKGGRGQGWAETQYF; cdr3_nt: TGTGCCAGCAGCCCTAAAGGTGGTCGCGGACAGGGCTGGGCGGAGACCCAGTACTTC
j_call: TRBJ1-5; clone_size: .; d_call: TRBD1; v_call: TRBV6-1; cdr3_aa: CASSGPTGGKGVSNQPQHF; cdr3_nt: TGTGCCAGCAGTGGGCCCACAGGGGGCAAGGGAGTAAGCAATCAGCCCCAGCATTTT